In this sample, the clone carrying this T cell receptor (beta chain) turned up many times. What it binds is not known. TCRdb re-called the multiplex PCR reads through MiXCR, storing one row per CDR3 protein. The data contain under 20,000 distinct CDR3 sequences, roughly 43% of them singletons. This specimen comes from a study of breast tumors, draining lymph nodes, adjacent tissues. Findings of the study overall: That most tumor T cells come from lymph nodes remained unproven.

CDR1 is KGHSH, CDR2 LQKENI, per germline. This CDR3 comprises 16 residues. The V gene end was trimmed by 3 bases and the J gene end by 4 bases; junction bases not matched to a gene: 7. This receptor was obtained from a female donor with breast cancer. Some clones in this sample may be carry-over from other donors' samples. The sample taken for sequencing was breast tumor tissue. J is TRBJ1-4 and V is TRBV18, with TRBD1 matching 8 bases. The CDR3 region has the DNA TGTGCCAGCTCACCCGCGATAACAGGGGGTAATGAAAAACTGTTTTTT. This translates into CASSPAITGGNEKLFF.